The entry below gives a single T cell receptor (beta chain) sequence along with its context. Under the authors' procedure: Reference gene primer amplification yielded estimated nucleated cell counts. The data were produced by immunoSEQ multiplex PCR, yet TCRdb's version contains in-frame clones alone and is incomplete. That table is the source of V, J and clone size, and D and trimming were worked out from the DNA. The sample records roughly 250,000 clones, 70% to 90% being singletons. The data are from a study of blood T cell repertoires in COVID-19. The germline V and J ends were trimmed by 0 bases and 7 bases, with 9 bases remaining between them. The germline gives CDR1 WSHSY, CDR2 SAAADI. The CDR3 is 14 amino acids. Followed longitudinally, the Seattle patients had been enrolled during active infection.

The receptor was derived from a human donor with COVID-19, enrolled during active disease. The donor label of this sample is uncertain. The chain recombines TRBV10-2 with TRBJ2-2; D remains unclear. Sequenced: peripheral blood. The CDR3 DNA reads TGCGCCAGCAGTGAGTCTGCGATTTACGGGGAGCTGTTTTTT. It specifies CASSESAIYGELFF.